The clone carrying this TCR beta chain was seen only once. The antigen is undetermined. The data belong to a study of shared clonotypes between healthy human individuals. Findings and limits, study-wide: Naive CD4 clonotypes overlapped across a handful of donors at 4.5% to 5.5%. Generally, naive subsets came out with larger estimated richness than memory subsets.

This CDR3 is built from 11 residues. The V end was cut by 3 bases, the J end by 8 bases, with 6 bases between. Germline-derived CDR1 and CDR2 are SGHRS and YFSETQ. Deep was the level at which the assay was run. Original methodology: As immunoSEQ supplied junction-only sequences (without quality scores), filtering differed. Clones were sequenced by immunoSEQ multiplex PCR, and TCRdb holds only the in-frame ones, with some missing. V, J and clone size reflect that table, while D and trimming were determined from the DNA. The table lists more than 2 million clones, roughly 94% of them singletons. The sequenced sample consisted of naive CD4+ T cells sorted from blood. Subset specified: CD45RA+ positively selected. The chain has TRBV5-1 and TRBJ2-1, with no clear D. The sequence was obtained from a man younger than 35 in good health. The CDR3 DNA follows: TGCGCCAGCAGCTCAAGGGATGAGCAGTTCTTC. Amino acid sequence: CASSSRDEQFF. Looking up the rest from reference TRBV5-1 and TRBJ2-1 gives the full variable domain: KAGVTQTPRYLIKTRGQQVTLSCSPISGHRSVSWYQQTPGQGLQFLFEYFSETQRNKGNFPGRFSGRQFSNSRSEMNVSTLELGDSALYLCASSSRDEQFFGPGTRLTVL.